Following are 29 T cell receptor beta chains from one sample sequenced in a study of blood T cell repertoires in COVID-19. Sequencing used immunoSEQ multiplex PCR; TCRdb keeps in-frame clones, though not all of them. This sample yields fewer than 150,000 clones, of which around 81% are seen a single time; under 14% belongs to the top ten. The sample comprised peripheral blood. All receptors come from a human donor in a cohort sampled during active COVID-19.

CDR3 nucleotide sequence: TGCGCCAGCAGCCAAGGGCTAGCGGGGTCCTACACAGATACGCAGTATTTT. This translates into CASSQGLAGSYTDTQYF. The V and J genes are TRBV4-1 and TRBJ2-3, with 9 nucleotides matching TRBD2. V lost 1 base to trimming and J lost 2 bases; unmatched junction nucleotides: 7. CDR3 length equals 17 residues. Germline CDR1 MGHRA, CDR2 YSYEKL.

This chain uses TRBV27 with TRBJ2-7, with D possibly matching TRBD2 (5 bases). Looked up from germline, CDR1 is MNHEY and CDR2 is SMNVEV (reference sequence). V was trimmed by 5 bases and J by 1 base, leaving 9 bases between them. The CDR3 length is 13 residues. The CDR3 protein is CASSLRASYEQYF. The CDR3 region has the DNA TGTGCCAGCAGTCTGAGGGCGTCCTACGAGCAGTACTTC.

The CDR3 sequence is CASNPDRGHGYTF. The CDR3 DNA follows: TGTGCCAGCAACCCAGACAGGGGCCATGGCTACACCTTC. The V gene is TRBV12-3 or TRBV12-4, the J gene TRBJ1-2; 8 bases map to TRBD1. V was pared by 7 bases and J by 6 bases, with 7 bases of the junction left unmatched. The CDR3 extends over 13 amino acids.

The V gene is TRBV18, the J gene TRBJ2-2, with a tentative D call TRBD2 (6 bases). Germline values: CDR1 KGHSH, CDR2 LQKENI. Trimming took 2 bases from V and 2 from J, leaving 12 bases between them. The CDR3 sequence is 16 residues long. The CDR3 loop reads CASSPSGLLNTGELFF. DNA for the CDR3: TGTGCCAGCTCACCATCGGGACTCCTAAACACCGGGGAGCTGTTTTTT. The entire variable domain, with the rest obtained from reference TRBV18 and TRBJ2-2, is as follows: NAGVMQNPRHLVRRRGQEARLRCSPMKGHSHVYWYRQLPEEGLKFMVYLQKENIIDESGMPKERFSAEFPKEGPSILRIQQVVRGDSAAYFCASSPSGLLNTGELFFGEGSRLTVL.

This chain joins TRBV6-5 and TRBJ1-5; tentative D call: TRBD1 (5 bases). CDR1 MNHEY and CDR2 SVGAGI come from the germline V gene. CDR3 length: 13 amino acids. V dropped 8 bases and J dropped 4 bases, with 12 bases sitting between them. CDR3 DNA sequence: TGTGCCAGCGGGGGGAGGATTAATCAGCCCCAGCATTTT. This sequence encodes CASGGRINQPQHF.

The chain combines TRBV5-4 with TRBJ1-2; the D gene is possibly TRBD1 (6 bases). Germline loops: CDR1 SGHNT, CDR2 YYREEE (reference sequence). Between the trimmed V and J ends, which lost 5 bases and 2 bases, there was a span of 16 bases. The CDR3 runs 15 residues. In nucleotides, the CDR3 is TGTGCCAGCAGGCCCCCAGGGGTCATCAACTATGGCTACACCTTC. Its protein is CASRPPGVINYGYTF.

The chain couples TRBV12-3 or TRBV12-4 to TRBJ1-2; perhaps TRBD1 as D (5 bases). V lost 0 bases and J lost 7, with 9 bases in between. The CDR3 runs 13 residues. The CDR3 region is CASSLARVSGYTF. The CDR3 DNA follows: TGTGCCAGCAGTTTAGCCAGGGTTAGTGGCTACACCTTC.

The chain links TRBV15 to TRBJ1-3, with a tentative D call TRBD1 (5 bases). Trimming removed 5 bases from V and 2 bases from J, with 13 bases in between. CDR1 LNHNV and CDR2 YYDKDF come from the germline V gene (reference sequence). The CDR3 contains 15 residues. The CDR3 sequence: CATSVWEGTGNTIYF. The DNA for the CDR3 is TGTGCCACCAGCGTCTGGGAGGGGACTGGAAACACCATATATTTT.

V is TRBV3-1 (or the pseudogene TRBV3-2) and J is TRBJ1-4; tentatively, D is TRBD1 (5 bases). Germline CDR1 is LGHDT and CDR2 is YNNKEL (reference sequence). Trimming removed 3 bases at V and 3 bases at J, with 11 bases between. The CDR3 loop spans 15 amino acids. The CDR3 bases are TGTGCCAGCAGCCACTGGGGGGGATCTAATGAAAAACTGTTTTTT. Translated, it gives CASSHWGGSNEKLFF.

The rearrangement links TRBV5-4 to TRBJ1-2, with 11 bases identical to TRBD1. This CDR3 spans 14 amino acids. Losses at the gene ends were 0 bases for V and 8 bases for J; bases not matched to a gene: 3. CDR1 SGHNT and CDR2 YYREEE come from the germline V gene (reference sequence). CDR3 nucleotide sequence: TGTGCCAGCAGCTTGGCGGGACAGGGGGGAGGCTACACCTTC. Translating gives CASSLAGQGGGYTF.

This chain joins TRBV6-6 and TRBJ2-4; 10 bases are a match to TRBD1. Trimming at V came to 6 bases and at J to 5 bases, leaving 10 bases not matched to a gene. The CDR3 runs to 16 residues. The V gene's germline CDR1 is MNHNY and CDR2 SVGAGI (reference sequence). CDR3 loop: CASSHDRGRAQNIQYF. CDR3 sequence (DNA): TGTGCCAGCAGCCATGACAGGGGGCGCGCCCAAAACATTCAGTACTTC.

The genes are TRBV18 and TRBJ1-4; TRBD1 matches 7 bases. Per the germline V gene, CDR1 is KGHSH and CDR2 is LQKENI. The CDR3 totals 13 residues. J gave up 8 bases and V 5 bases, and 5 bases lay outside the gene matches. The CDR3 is CASSGQAGEKLFF. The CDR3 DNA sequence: TGTGCCAGCTCAGGACAGGCTGGCGAAAAACTGTTTTTT. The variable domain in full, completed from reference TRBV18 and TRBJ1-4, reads NAGVMQNPRHLVRRRGQEARLRCSPMKGHSHVYWYRQLPEEGLKFMVYLQKENIIDESGMPKERFSAEFPKEGPSILRIQQVVRGDSAAYFCASSGQAGEKLFFGSGTQLSVL.

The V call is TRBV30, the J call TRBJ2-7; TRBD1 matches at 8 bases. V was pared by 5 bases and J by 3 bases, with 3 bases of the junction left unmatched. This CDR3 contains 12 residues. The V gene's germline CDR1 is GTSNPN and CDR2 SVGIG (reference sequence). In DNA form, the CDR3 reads TGTGCCTGGTCAGGGACAGGCTACGAGCAGTACTTC. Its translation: CAWSGTGYEQYF.

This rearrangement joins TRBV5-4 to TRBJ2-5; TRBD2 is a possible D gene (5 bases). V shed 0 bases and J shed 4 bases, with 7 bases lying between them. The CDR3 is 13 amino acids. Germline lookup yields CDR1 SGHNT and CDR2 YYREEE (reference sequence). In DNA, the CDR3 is TGTGCCAGCAGCTTGGGAGGGTTAGAGACCCAGTACTTC. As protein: CASSLGGLETQYF.

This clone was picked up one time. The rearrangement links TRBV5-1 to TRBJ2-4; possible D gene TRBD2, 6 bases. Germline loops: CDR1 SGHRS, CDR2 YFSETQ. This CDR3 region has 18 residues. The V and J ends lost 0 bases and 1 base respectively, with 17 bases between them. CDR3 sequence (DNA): TGCGCCAGCAGCTTGGGTAGCGGCCAAAAGGTCGCCAAAAACATTCAGTACTTC. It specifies CASSLGSGQKVAKNIQYF.

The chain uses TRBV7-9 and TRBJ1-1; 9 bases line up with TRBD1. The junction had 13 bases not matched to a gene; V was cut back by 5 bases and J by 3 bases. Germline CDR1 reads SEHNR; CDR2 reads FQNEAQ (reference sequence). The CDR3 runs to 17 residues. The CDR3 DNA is TGTGCCAGCAGCCGCGGACAGGGGTCGGGTTGGTACACTGAAGCTTTCTTT. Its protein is CASSRGQGSGWYTEAFF.

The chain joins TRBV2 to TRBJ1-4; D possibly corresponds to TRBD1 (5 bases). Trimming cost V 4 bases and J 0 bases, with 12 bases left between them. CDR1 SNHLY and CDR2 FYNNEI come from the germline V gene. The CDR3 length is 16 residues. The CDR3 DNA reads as TGTGCCAGCAGTGTTCTCCAGACAGCAACTAATGAAAAACTGTTTTTT. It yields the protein CASSVLQTATNEKLFF.

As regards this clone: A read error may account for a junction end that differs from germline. For the CDR3, the DNA is TGCAGCGTTTTTTTACAGGGGAACCCTGAAGCTTTCTTT. Translation: CSVFLQGNPEAFF. The chain joins TRBV29-1 to TRBJ1-1; 7 nucleotides match TRBD1. Germline assignment: CDR1 SQVTM and CDR2 ANQGSEA. The CDR3 is 13 amino acids.

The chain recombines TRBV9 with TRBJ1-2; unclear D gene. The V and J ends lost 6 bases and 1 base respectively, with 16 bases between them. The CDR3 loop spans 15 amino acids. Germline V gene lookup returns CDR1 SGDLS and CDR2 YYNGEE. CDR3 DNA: TGTGCCAGCACCGCATTCTCGGGTCTTAACTATGGCTACACCTTC. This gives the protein CASTAFSGLNYGYTF.

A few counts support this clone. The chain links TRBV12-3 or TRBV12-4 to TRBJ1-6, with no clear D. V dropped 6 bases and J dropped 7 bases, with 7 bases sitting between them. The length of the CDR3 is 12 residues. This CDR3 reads CASSGENSPLHF. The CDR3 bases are TGTGCCAGCAGCGGGGAAAATTCACCCCTCCACTTT.

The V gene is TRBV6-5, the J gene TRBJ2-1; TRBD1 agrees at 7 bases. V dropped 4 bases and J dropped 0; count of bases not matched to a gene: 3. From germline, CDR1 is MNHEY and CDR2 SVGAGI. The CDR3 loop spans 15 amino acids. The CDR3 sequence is CASSLGDSSYNEQFF. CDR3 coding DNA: TGTGCCAGCAGTTTGGGGGACAGCTCCTACAATGAGCAGTTCTTC.

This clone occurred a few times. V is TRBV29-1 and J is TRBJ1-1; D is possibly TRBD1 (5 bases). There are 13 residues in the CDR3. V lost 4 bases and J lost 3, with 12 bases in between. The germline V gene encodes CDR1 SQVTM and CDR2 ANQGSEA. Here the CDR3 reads CSVGREVDTEAFF. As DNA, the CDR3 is TGCAGCGTTGGCAGGGAGGTTGACACTGAAGCTTTCTTT.

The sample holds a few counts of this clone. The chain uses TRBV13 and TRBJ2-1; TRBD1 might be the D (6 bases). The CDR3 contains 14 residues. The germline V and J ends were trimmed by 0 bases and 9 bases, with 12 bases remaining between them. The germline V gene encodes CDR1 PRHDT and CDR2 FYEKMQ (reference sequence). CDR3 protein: CASSLGNRAVEQFF. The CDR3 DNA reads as TGTGCCAGCAGCTTAGGGAACAGGGCTGTTGAGCAGTTCTTC.

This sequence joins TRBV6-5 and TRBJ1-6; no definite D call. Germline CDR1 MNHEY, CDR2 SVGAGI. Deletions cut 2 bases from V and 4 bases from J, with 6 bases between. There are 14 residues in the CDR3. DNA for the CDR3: TGTGCCAGCAGTTACACAAAATATAATTCACCCCTCCACTTT. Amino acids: CASSYTKYNSPLHF.

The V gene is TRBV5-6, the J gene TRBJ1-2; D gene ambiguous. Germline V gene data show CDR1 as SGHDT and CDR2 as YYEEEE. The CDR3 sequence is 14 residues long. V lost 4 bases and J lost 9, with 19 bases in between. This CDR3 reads CASSRPLGAGSYTF. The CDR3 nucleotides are TGTGCCAGCAGCCGACCTCTAGGCGCCGGGAGCTACACCTTC.

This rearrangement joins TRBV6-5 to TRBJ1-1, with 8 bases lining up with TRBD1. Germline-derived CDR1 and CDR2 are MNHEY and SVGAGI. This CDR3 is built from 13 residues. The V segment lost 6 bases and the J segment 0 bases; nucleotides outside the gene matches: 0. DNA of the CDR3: TGTGCCAGCAGGGACAGGGTGAACACTGAAGCTTTCTTT. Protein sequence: CASRDRVNTEAFF.

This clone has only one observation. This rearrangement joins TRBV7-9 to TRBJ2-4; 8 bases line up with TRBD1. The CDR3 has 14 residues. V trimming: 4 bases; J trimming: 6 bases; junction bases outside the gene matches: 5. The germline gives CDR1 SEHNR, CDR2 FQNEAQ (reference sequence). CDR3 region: CASSYSDRVNIQYF. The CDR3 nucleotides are TGTGCCAGCAGCTATTCGGACAGGGTAAACATTCAGTACTTC.

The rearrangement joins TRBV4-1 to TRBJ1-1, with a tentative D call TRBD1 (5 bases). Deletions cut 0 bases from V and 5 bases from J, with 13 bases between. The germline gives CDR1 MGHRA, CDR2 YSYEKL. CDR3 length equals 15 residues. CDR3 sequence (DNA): TGCGCCAGCAGCCAAGATCGCGGGGGTTGGACTGAAGCTTTCTTT. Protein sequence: CASSQDRGGWTEAFF.

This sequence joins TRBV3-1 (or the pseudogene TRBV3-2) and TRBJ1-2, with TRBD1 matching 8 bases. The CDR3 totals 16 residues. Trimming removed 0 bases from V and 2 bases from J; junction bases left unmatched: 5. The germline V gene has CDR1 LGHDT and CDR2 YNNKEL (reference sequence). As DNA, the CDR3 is TGTGCCAGCAGCCAAGATCTGGCAGGGGGCAACTATGGCTACACCTTC. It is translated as CASSQDLAGGNYGYTF.